This T cell receptor (beta chain) was found in a study of memory CD4+ T cells and cytomegalovirus serostatus. The overall study: Of the healthy Belgian adults, 8 to 10 were CMV seropositive and 20 to 25 seronegative.

Concerning this clone: The target antigen is unknown.

The sort gate was single viable CD3+CD4+CD8-CD45RO+ cells for memory CD4+ T cells. Study conclusions and caveats: Of 150 to 200 reported CMV TCRbeta sequences, 65 to 85 were found in memory CD4+ repertoires.

The data were produced by immunoSEQ multiplex PCR, yet TCRdb's version contains in-frame clones alone and is incomplete. The sample includes 45,000 to 50,000 clones, roughly 73% seen only once; the top ten take around 0.77%. What was sequenced was memory CD4+ T cells from blood. This TCR was sampled from an adult in good health and CMV-seronegative.

The CDR3 bases are TGCGCCAGCAGCCAAGTTGATATGGGGCTCTCCTACAATGAGCAGTTCTTC. Translated, it gives CASSQVDMGLSYNEQFF. The chain recombines TRBV4-1 with TRBJ2-1; possibly TRBD1 for D (5 bases). Trimming pared 1 base from V and 0 bases from J, leaving 13 bases between. This CDR3 is built from 17 residues. The germline V gene has CDR1 MGHRA and CDR2 YSYEKL.